Sequencing of this TCR beta chain was carried out in a study of blood T cell repertoires in COVID-19. V gave up 6 bases and J gave up 5 bases; unmatched junction bases: 7. The CDR3 has 15 residues. Germline V gene sequence: CDR1 MNHEY, CDR2 SMNVEV (reference sequence). Clones were sequenced by immunoSEQ multiplex PCR, and TCRdb holds only the in-frame ones, with some missing. The sample contains more than 45,000 clones, roughly 90% of which appear only once. V is TRBV27 and J is TRBJ1-6; 7 bases match TRBD1. Sequencing input: peripheral blood. This clonotype originated in a woman aged 80 or over with acute or convalescent COVID-19. The CDR3 loop is CASRMTGMNNSPLHF. The CDR3 DNA sequence: TGTGCCAGCAGAATGACAGGGATGAATAATTCACCCCTCCACTTT.